These 10 T cell receptor beta chains came from one sample sequenced in a study of CD8+CD57+ T cells in acquired aplastic anemia. TCR beta VDJ and CDR3 profiles were obtained from a genomic DNA template. MiXCR, applied by TCRdb to the reads, yields one record per CDR3 protein. The top ten hold 8% of the sample, which has more than 250,000 distinct CDR3 sequences, around 60% seen once. Sequencing was performed on sorted CD4+, CD8+, or CD8+CD57+ T cells (not recorded which) from PBMCs. The origin of the receptors is a human donor with severe aplastic anemia or a healthy control (not recorded which).

The rearrangement joins TRBV7-9 to TRBJ1-2; possible D gene TRBD1, 5 bases. The CDR3 loop spans 15 amino acids. V was clipped by 5 bases and J by 0 bases, with 13 bases between them. Germline V lookup: CDR1 SEHNR, CDR2 FQNEAQ (reference sequence). The CDR3 region is CASSQGVHSNYGYTF. As DNA, the CDR3 is TGTGCCAGCAGCCAAGGGGTCCATTCTAACTATGGCTACACCTTC.

This clonotype was observed a single time. The chain joins TRBV12-3 or TRBV12-4 to TRBJ2-3; D gene unclear. This CDR3 spans 15 amino acids. Trimming pared 5 bases from V and 4 bases from J, leaving 16 bases between. The CDR3 loop reads CASSPVPPAADTQYF. The CDR3 DNA is TGTGCCAGCAGTCCCGTACCCCCGGCGGCAGATACGCAGTATTTT.

This clonotype came up many times. The V and J genes are TRBV7-8 and TRBJ1-5; 8 positions match TRBD1. Germline V gene sequence: CDR1 SGHVS, CDR2 FQNEAQ. Trimming took 5 bases from V and 2 from J; bases not matched to a gene: 8. The CDR3 sequence is 16 residues long. This CDR3 is CASSPPGGGGNQPQHF. The CDR3 DNA sequence: TGTGCCAGCAGCCCACCAGGGGGCGGGGGCAATCAGCCCCAGCATTTT.

This clonotype appeared many times. The V and J genes are TRBV6-5 and TRBJ1-2; 7 bases agree with TRBD1. The CDR3 runs to 16 residues. Unmatched junction bases numbered 10, after V lost 6 bases and J lost 0 bases. Germline-derived CDR1 and CDR2 are MNHEY and SVGAGI. This chain's CDR3 is CASSAARDRTNYGYTF. In nucleotides, the CDR3 is TGTGCCAGCAGCGCCGCCCGGGACAGAACTAACTATGGCTACACCTTC.

This clonotype has ten or more counts. The genes are TRBV5-5 and TRBJ2-3; D possibly corresponds to TRBD2 (7 bases). The CDR3 is 16 residues long. Germline CDR1 and CDR2: SGHKS and YYEKEE (reference sequence). V lost 6 bases to trimming and J lost 6 bases, with 23 bases between them. For the CDR3, the DNA is TGTGCCAGCAAGATAAGGGGGGGGACCGTTTGGGATACGCAGTATTTT. It translates to CASKIRGGTVWDTQYF.

At least ten counts were recorded for this clonotype. The V and J genes are TRBV28 and TRBJ2-1; D is unresolved. The CDR3 runs to 12 residues. The germline V and J ends were trimmed by 7 bases and 11 bases, with 15 bases remaining between them. The germline V gene has CDR1 MDHEN and CDR2 SYDVKM. CDR3 bases: TGTGCCAGCACCACCGGCCCCGGACAGCAGTTCTTC. Translating gives CASTTGPGQQFF.

This chain connects TRBV11-1 to TRBJ1-2; TRBD1 agrees at 8 bases. The V gene end was trimmed by 5 bases and the J gene end by 4 bases; junction bases not matched to a gene: 12. The CDR3 loop spans 16 amino acids. CDR1 SGHAT and CDR2 FQDESV come from the germline V gene (reference sequence). The CDR3 DNA reads as TGTGCCAGCAGCCCCATGGTTGGAGGACAGGGCTATGGCTACACCTTC. Translation: CASSPMVGGQGYGYTF.

This clonotype turned up a few times. The chain employs TRBV2 and TRBJ1-6; tentative D call: TRBD1 (6 bases). The germline gives CDR1 SNHLY, CDR2 FYNNEI. The CDR3 contains 13 residues. V was clipped by 8 bases and J by 9 bases, with 14 bases between them. The CDR3 DNA reads TGTGCCAGCCATAGACAGGTTGGTTCACCCCTCCACTTT. As protein: CASHRQVGSPLHF.

This clonotype was detected only a few times. A much more abundant neighbour one base away suggests this may be a read error. The chain combines TRBV5-4 with TRBJ1-1; 7 positions agree with TRBD1. The CDR3 has 15 amino acids. V shed 4 bases, J shed 6 bases, and the junction held 12 bases outside the gene matches. Germline lookup yields CDR1 SGHNT and CDR2 YYREEE (reference sequence). In nucleotides, the CDR3 is TGTGCCAGCAGCCCTCGACAGGGCAGGGACGCTGAAGCTTTCTTT. Amino acids: CASSPRQGRDAEAFF.

This clonotype was counted ten times or more. The CDR3 DNA reads as TGTGCCAGCGCCAGGACAGGGAGCTCCTACGAGCAGTACTTC. Residues: CASARTGSSYEQYF. This chain uses TRBV18 with TRBJ2-7; the match to TRBD1 covers 8 bases. The trim removed 8 bases at V and 0 bases at J, leaving 6 bases unmatched. Germline V gene data show CDR1 as KGHSH and CDR2 as LQKENI. This CDR3 is built from 14 residues. Full variable domain (missing parts from reference TRBV18 and TRBJ2-7): NAGVMQNPRHLVRRRGQEARLRCSPMKGHSHVYWYRQLPEEGLKFMVYLQKENIIDESGMPKERFSAEFPKEGPSILRIQQVVRGDSAAYFCASARTGSSYEQYFGPGTRLTVT.